The 31 T cell receptor beta chains given below trace back to one sample, sequenced in a study of CXCR3-negative and CXCR3-positive naive CD8 T cells. UMI-labeled TRB cDNA libraries were prepared by 5' RACE. Using the 5' RACE reads, TCRdb records one entry per CDR3 protein without DNA. The listing records about 24,000 distinct CDR3 sequences. The sequenced material came from naive CXCR3- CD8+ T cells from blood. The sample's subset: CD45RO-CCR7+CD27+CD95- naive CD8+ T cells lacking CXCR3 (TNR3-). These receptors originate from a human donor in good health. Some clones in this sample may be carry-over from other donors' samples.

V usage is TRBV7-9 and J usage is TRBJ2-5; TCRdb designates TRBD1, a call that cannot be tested without DNA. Germline values: CDR1 SEHNR, CDR2 FQNEAQ (reference sequence). The CDR3 has 13 residues. Here the CDR3 reads CASSSAGTETQYF. The entire variable domain, with the rest obtained from reference TRBV7-9 and TRBJ2-5, is as follows: DTGVSQNPRHKITKRGQNVTFRCDPISEHNRLYWYRQTLGQGPEFLTYFQNEAQLEKSRLLSDRFSAERPKGSFSTLEIQRTEQGDSAMYLCASSSAGTETQYFGPGTRLLVL.

The chain has TRBV7-9 and TRBJ2-1; the TRBD1 assignment by TCRdb is unverifiable without DNA. Germline V gene data show CDR1 as SEHNR and CDR2 as FQNEAQ (reference sequence). The CDR3 spans 19 residues. The CDR3 loop reads CASSSTEITGTGGYNEQFF. The entire variable domain, with the rest obtained from reference TRBV7-9 and TRBJ2-1, is as follows: DTGVSQNPRHKITKRGQNVTFRCDPISEHNRLYWYRQTLGQGPEFLTYFQNEAQLEKSRLLSDRFSAERPKGSFSTLEIQRTEQGDSAMYLCASSSTEITGTGGYNEQFFGPGTRLTVL.

The chain combines TRBV4-3 with TRBJ2-5; TCRdb lists TRBD2, though no DNA is available to test this call. CDR3 length: 16 residues. Germline V lookup: CDR1 LGHNA, CDR2 YSLEER. The CDR3 here is CASSQGLAGIEETQYF.

The chain couples TRBV6-5 to TRBJ2-1; TCRdb selects TRBD2, and the lack of DNA leaves this call unchecked. The CDR3 sequence is 16 residues long. Germline V CDR1 and CDR2: MNHEY, SVGAGI. This CDR3 reads CASLGPGLEGYNEQFF.

The chain joins TRBV14 to TRBJ2-2. From germline, CDR1 is SGHDN and CDR2 FVKESK. This CDR3 region has 12 residues. CDR3 in amino acids: CASSEASGELFF. The full variable domain, completed using reference TRBV14 and TRBJ2-2, is EAGVTQFPSHSVIEKGQTVTLRCDPISGHDNLYWYRRVMGKEIKFLLHFVKESKQDESGMPNNRFLAERTGGTYSTLKVQPAELEDSGVYFCASSEASGELFFGEGSRLTVL.

The chain recombines TRBV7-9 with TRBJ1-1; the TCRdb D gene call, TRBD1, has no DNA to confirm it. The length of the CDR3 is 13 residues. The germline CDR1 and CDR2 sequences are SEHNR and FQNEAQ (reference sequence). CDR3 sequence reads: CASTGGRWTEAFF.

The rearrangement joins TRBV29-1 to TRBJ2-1; no DNA is available, so the TRBD2 call from TCRdb remains unchecked. CDR1 is SQVTM and CDR2 is ANQGSEA in the germline V gene. The CDR3 consists of 17 residues. CDR3 region: CSVDASGRAASHDEQFF.

This clonotype registers medium-sized by frequency. The chain recombines TRBV7-2 with TRBJ2-7. The length of the CDR3 is 12 residues. Germline CDR1 and CDR2: SGHTA and FQGNSA. CDR3 region: CASSPDGYEQYF.

The V and J genes are TRBV20-1 and TRBJ2-2; the D call from TCRdb, TRBD1, cannot be confirmed without DNA. The CDR3 is made up of 13 amino acids. Germline CDR1 reads DFQATT; CDR2 reads SNEGSKA (reference sequence). This chain's CDR3 is CSALTGVAGELFF.

The chain has TRBV14 and TRBJ2-2; TCRdb's assignment of TRBD2 cannot be checked, as there is no DNA. This CDR3 has 16 residues. Germline V gene sequence: CDR1 SGHDN, CDR2 FVKESK. The CDR3 protein is CASSHLRGENTGELFF.

V and J are TRBV19 and TRBJ2-7. Looked up from germline, CDR1 is LNHDA and CDR2 is SQIVND (reference sequence). CDR3 size: 12 residues. CDR3 sequence: CASSGQYYEQYF.

The chain recombines TRBV27 with TRBJ2-7; the D call of TRBD1 rests on TCRdb alone, since no DNA is present to check it. Per germline, CDR1 MNHEY and CDR2 SMNVEV (reference sequence). The CDR3 loop spans 13 amino acids. The CDR3 here is CASSFTGGHEQYF.

Considering frequency, this clonotype is medium-sized. The chain recombines TRBV28 with TRBJ2-5; TCRdb gives TRBD1 as the D gene, but with no DNA this cannot be confirmed. This CDR3 contains 15 residues. Germline values: CDR1 MDHEN, CDR2 SYDVKM. CDR3 amino acids: CASSSRGQPQETQYF. Drawing the rest from reference TRBV28 and TRBJ2-5, the complete variable domain is DVKVTQSSRYLVKRTGEKVFLECVQDMDHENMFWYRQDPGLGLRLIYFSYDVKMKEKGDIPEGYSVSREKKERFSLILESASTNQTSMYLCASSSRGQPQETQYFGPGTRLLVL.

V gene TRBV7-6 combines with J gene TRBJ2-1. Germline loops: CDR1 SGHVS, CDR2 FNYEAQ. There are 14 residues in the CDR3. The CDR3 sequence is CASSLAISYNEQFF.

The V call is TRBV12-3 or TRBV12-4, the J call TRBJ1-2. The CDR3 spans 12 residues. The CDR3 protein is CASSFENFDYTF.

V is TRBV20-1 and J is TRBJ1-2; TCRdb selects TRBD1, and the lack of DNA leaves this call unchecked. Germline values: CDR1 DFQATT, CDR2 SNEGSKA (reference sequence). This CDR3 is 14 amino acids long. Here the CDR3 reads CSANRDRGSYGYTF.

The V gene is TRBV28, the J gene TRBJ2-7; no DNA is available, so the TRBD1 call from TCRdb remains unchecked. The CDR3 sequence is 15 residues long. CDR1 is MDHEN, CDR2 SYDVKM, per germline. The CDR3 here is CASSLRPGRPYEQYF.

The chain uses TRBV20-1 and TRBJ2-7; TCRdb picks TRBD1, but there is no DNA to check that call. Germline V CDR1 and CDR2: DFQATT, SNEGSKA (reference sequence). The CDR3 covers 14 residues. This CDR3 is CSASGTGLTYEQYF.

This chain links TRBV12-3 or TRBV12-4 with TRBJ1-5; TCRdb names TRBD1, which stays unverified in the absence of DNA. The CDR3 length is 16 residues. The CDR3 sequence: CASSSARQGSHQPQHF.

The chain recombines TRBV10-3 with TRBJ2-1; TCRdb names TRBD2, which stays unverified in the absence of DNA. CDR1 is ENHRY and CDR2 is SYGVKD in the germline V gene. The CDR3 covers 15 residues. The CDR3 spells CAISEKEGEGNEQFF.

V is TRBV7-9 and J is TRBJ2-2; the TRBD2 assignment by TCRdb is unverifiable without DNA. Germline CDR1 SEHNR, CDR2 FQNEAQ (reference sequence). This CDR3 spans 13 amino acids. The CDR3 sequence: CASTYGEAGELFF.

By frequency, this clonotype registers large. The V and J genes are TRBV20-1 and TRBJ2-7; checking the TCRdb D call of TRBD2 is not possible without DNA. Germline lookup yields CDR1 DFQATT and CDR2 SNEGSKA (reference sequence). The CDR3 has 13 amino acids. CDR3 loop: CSARWTSDYEQYF.

This sequence joins TRBV27 and TRBJ2-2. The germline V gene has CDR1 MNHEY and CDR2 SMNVEV (reference sequence). The CDR3 loop spans 14 amino acids. The CDR3 sequence: CASSLRGNTGELFF.

The chain joins TRBV29-1 to TRBJ2-1; checking the TCRdb D call of TRBD1 is not possible without DNA. Germline V gene sequence: CDR1 SQVTM, CDR2 ANQGSEA. CDR3 length: 15 amino acids. CDR3 sequence: CSVVSVQGALNEQFF.

The J gene is TRBJ2-7, the V gene TRBV4-1; TCRdb's assignment of TRBD2 cannot be checked, as there is no DNA. The germline gives CDR1 MGHRA, CDR2 YSYEKL. The CDR3 runs 14 residues. The chain's CDR3 is CASSQTTFGYEQYF.

V gene TRBV20-1 combines with J gene TRBJ2-7; TCRdb's D call, TRBD1, is unchecked because there is no DNA. The CDR3 sequence is 12 residues long. Germline V gene lookup returns CDR1 DFQATT and CDR2 SNEGSKA (reference sequence). The CDR3 loop reads CSASQGTYEQYF.

V usage is TRBV21-1 and J usage is TRBJ2-4; TCRdb proposes TRBD1, but this gene call is untestable without DNA. TRBV21-1 is classified as a pseudogene. This CDR3 has 15 amino acids. The CDR3 sequence: CASSTRDRGKNIQYF.

This sequence joins TRBV4-3 and TRBJ1-2; TCRdb lists TRBD1, though no DNA is available to test this call. This CDR3 is 15 amino acids long. Germline lookup yields CDR1 LGHNA and CDR2 YSLEER. This CDR3 is CASSQDWTGNYGYTF.

This sequence joins TRBV30 and TRBJ2-3; the D gene TCRdb calls, TRBD2, cannot be checked with no DNA. Per the germline V gene, CDR1 is GTSNPN and CDR2 is SVGIG (reference sequence). The CDR3 runs 15 residues. The CDR3 here is CAFQGLADRTDTQYF.

The V call is TRBV19, the J call TRBJ1-4; TCRdb's assignment of TRBD1 cannot be checked, as there is no DNA. There are 13 residues in the CDR3. Germline loops: CDR1 LNHDA, CDR2 SQIVND (reference sequence). The CDR3 sequence is CATSPSTFEKLFF.

The chain carries TRBV6-2 or TRBV6-3 and TRBJ2-1; TCRdb selects TRBD2, and the lack of DNA leaves this call unchecked. The CDR3 sequence is 13 residues long. Germline lookup yields CDR1 MNHEY and CDR2 SVGEGT. The CDR3 spells CASSLRGGSEQFF.